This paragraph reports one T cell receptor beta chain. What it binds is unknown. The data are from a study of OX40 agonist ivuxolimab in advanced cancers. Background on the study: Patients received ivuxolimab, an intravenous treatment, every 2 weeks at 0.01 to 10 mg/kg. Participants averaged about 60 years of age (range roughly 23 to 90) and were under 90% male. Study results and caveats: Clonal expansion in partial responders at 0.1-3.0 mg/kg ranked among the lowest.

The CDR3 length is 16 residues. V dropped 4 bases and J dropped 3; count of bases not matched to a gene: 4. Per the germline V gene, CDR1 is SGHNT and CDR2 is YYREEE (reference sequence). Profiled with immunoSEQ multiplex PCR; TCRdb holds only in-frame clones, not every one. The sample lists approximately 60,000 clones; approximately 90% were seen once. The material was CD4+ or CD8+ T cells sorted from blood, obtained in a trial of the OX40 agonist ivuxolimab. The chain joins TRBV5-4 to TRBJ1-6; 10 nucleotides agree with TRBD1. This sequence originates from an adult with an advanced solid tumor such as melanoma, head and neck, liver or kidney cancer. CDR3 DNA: TGTGCCAGCAGCCCGGACAGGGGGTACTATAATTCACCCCTCCACTTT. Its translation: CASSPDRGYYNSPLHF.